These 8 T cell receptor beta chains were all obtained from the same sample, sequenced in a study of ipilimumab plus nivolumab after autologous stem cell transplantation. Clones were sequenced by immunoSEQ multiplex PCR, and TCRdb holds only the in-frame ones, with some missing. The sample records 8,000 to 13,000 clones, approximately 72% being singletons. The specimen comprised PBMCs, sampled in a trial of ipilimumab plus nivolumab as post-transplant consolidation. The receptors were gathered from a male donor with diffuse large B-cell lymphoma.

This sequence joins TRBV6-1 and TRBJ1-2, with 10 bases fitting TRBD1. Germline-derived CDR1 and CDR2 are MNHNS and SASEGT. The CDR3 length is 16 residues. V dropped 4 bases and J dropped 2; count of bases not matched to a gene: 7. The CDR3 loop reads CASSVFGTGVNYGYTF. CDR3 DNA sequence: TGTGCCAGCAGTGTCTTCGGGACAGGGGTCAACTATGGCTACACCTTC.

The chain's CDR3 is CASTGLGLKLEQYF. The CDR3 nucleotides read TGTGCCAGCACCGGACTGGGGCTCAAGCTCGAGCAGTACTTC. The chain uses TRBV7-9 and TRBJ2-7; D could derive from TRBD1 or TRBD2 (5 bases each). V shed 7 bases and J shed 6 bases, with 19 bases lying between them. Germline V gene data show CDR1 as SEHNR and CDR2 as FQNEAQ (reference sequence). The CDR3 is 14 residues long.

The CDR3 region has the DNA TGTGCCAGCAGATTTACCGCCGCCTACGAGCAGTACTTC. It yields the protein CASRFTAAYEQYF. The chain employs TRBV6-1 and TRBJ2-5; D gene ambiguous. The DNA end lines up better with TRBJ2-7; the J call may be wrong. The CDR3 runs 13 residues. The germline gives CDR1 MNHNS, CDR2 SASEGT.

The DNA of the CDR3 is TGCGCCAGCAGCTTAAGGACAGGGACCGGGGAGCTGTTTTTT. Its translation: CASSLRTGTGELFF. This rearrangement joins TRBV5-1 to TRBJ2-2, with TRBD1 matching over 8 bases. Germline CDR1 is SGHRS and CDR2 is YFSETQ. The CDR3 is made up of 14 amino acids. The ends lost 2 bases at V and 5 bases at J; junction bases unmatched: 2. The variable domain in full, completed from reference TRBV5-1 and TRBJ2-2, reads KAGVTQTPRYLIKTRGQQVTLSCSPISGHRSVSWYQQTPGQGLQFLFEYFSETQRNKGNFPGRFSGRQFSNSRSEMNVSTLELGDSALYLCASSLRTGTGELFFGEGSRLTVL.

A single count supports this clone. V usage is TRBV5-6 and J usage is TRBJ2-3; maybe TRBD2 (5 bases). V was cut by 2 bases and J by 6 bases, with 13 bases left in between. CDR3 length: 14 residues. The germline CDR1 and CDR2 sequences are SGHDT and YYEEEE. CDR3 protein: CASSFGRVPDTQYF. The CDR3 DNA reads TGTGCCAGCAGCTTCGGGCGGGTCCCGGATACGCAGTATTTT.

The chain is built from TRBV5-4 and TRBJ2-7, with 8 bases aligning to TRBD2. The J segment lost 2 bases and the V segment lost 6 bases, leaving 7 bases of the junction unmatched. Germline V gene sequence: CDR1 SGHNT, CDR2 YYREEE (reference sequence). This CDR3 has 14 amino acids. CDR3 residues: CASNSEAGAYEQYF. CDR3 nucleotides: TGTGCCAGCAACTCTGAAGCGGGGGCCTACGAGCAGTACTTC.

V usage is TRBV5-6 and J usage is TRBJ1-6; D perhaps matches TRBD1 (5 bases). The CDR3 is made up of 13 amino acids. Germline V lookup: CDR1 SGHDT, CDR2 YYEEEE. Trimming removed 4 bases at V and 7 bases at J, with 9 bases between. In nucleotides, the CDR3 is TGTGCCAGCAGCCCTCGACAGAATTCACCCCTCCACTTT. This translates into CASSPRQNSPLHF.

This sequence joins TRBV7-9 and TRBJ2-5; a possible D gene is TRBD1 (6 bases). The CDR3 sequence is 17 residues long. V was clipped by 5 bases and J by 0 bases, with 19 bases between them. Germline V gene lookup returns CDR1 SEHNR and CDR2 FQNEAQ (reference sequence). CDR3 protein: CASSGAGYGGNQETQYF. CDR3 nucleotides: TGTGCCAGCAGCGGGGCAGGGTATGGGGGCAACCAAGAGACCCAGTACTTC.